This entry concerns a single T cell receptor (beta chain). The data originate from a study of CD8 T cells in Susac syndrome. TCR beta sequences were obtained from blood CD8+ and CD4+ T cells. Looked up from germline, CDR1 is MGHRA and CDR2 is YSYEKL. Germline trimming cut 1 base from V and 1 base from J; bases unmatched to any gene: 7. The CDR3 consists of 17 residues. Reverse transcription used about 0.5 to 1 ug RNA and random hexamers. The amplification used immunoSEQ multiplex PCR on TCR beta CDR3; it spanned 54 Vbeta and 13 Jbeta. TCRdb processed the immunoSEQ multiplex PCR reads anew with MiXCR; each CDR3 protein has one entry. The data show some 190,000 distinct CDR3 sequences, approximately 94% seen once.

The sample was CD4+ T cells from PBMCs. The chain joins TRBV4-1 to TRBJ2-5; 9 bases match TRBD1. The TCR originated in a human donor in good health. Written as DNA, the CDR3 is TGCGCCAGCAGCCAAGGGGGGGACAGGGTCGGCCAAGAGACCCAGTACTTC. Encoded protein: CASSQGGDRVGQETQYF.